One sample yielded the 15 T cell receptor beta chains listed below, sequenced in a study of T-cell memory formation after mild COVID-19 (dated by TCRdb to the early 2020s). Library creation used 5' RACE. TCRdb records Illumina NovaSeq 6000 as the sequencer. TCRdb reprocessing: public reads trimmed at Q25 with fastp, clones called with MiXCR, in-frame beta chains kept. Merged by CDR3 protein, the rows form single entries marked with the most common genes and DNA. This sample holds about 250,000 distinct CDR3 sequences; approximately 15% were observed only once. Under 2.5% of the sample goes to the ten largest clones. Sequencing input: PBMCs or a T cell subset sorted from them (not recorded which). These receptors were obtained from an adult woman who had mild COVID-19 (a few samples of this study predate the infection). The sample titles of this study are shuffled in the database, so cell type and time point are left out; the donor was told from shared clones.

J is TRBJ2-6 and V is TRBV7-6, with a possible D match to TRBD1 (6 bases). Deletions cut 3 bases from V and 0 bases from J, with 12 bases between. The CDR3 consists of 17 residues. Looked up from germline, CDR1 is SGHVS and CDR2 is FNYEAQ. CDR3 region: CASSFSTGSSGANVLTF. The CDR3 coding sequence is TGTGCCAGCAGCTTTTCTACAGGGAGCTCTGGGGCCAACGTCCTGACTTTC.

CDR3 residues: CASSRTNEQFF. For the CDR3, the DNA is TGTGCCAGCAGCCGCACCAATGAGCAGTTCTTC. The chain uses TRBV7-2 and TRBJ2-1; no clear D. The CDR3 contains 11 residues. Germline assignment: CDR1 SGHTA and CDR2 FQGNSA. The V end lost 5 bases, the J end lost 6 bases, and 5 bases lay between the germline ends.

This clonotype came up a few times. This chain joins TRBV4-1 and TRBJ1-5; TRBD1 agrees at 8 bases. The CDR3 is made up of 14 amino acids. V lost 4 bases to trimming and J lost 8 bases; unmatched junction nucleotides: 7. CDR1 MGHRA and CDR2 YSYEKL come from the germline V gene. CDR3 coding DNA: TGCGCCAGCAGCCTACAGGGGGTTGGAGAGCCCCAGCATTTT. This sequence encodes CASSLQGVGEPQHF.

The rearrangement uses TRBV15 and TRBJ2-2; D is uncertain. The CDR3 runs 15 residues. Trimming took 5 bases from V and 4 from J, leaving 14 bases between them. The germline gives CDR1 LNHNV, CDR2 YYDKDF (reference sequence). The CDR3 loop is CATSPDRISTGELFF. The CDR3 bases are TGTGCCACCAGCCCGGACCGGATAAGCACCGGGGAGCTGTTTTTT.

This clonotype was counted a few times. The rearrangement links TRBV14 to TRBJ2-4; 9 bases fit TRBD1. Germline V gene data show CDR1 as SGHDN and CDR2 as FVKESK. V lost 4 bases to trimming and J lost 9 bases; unmatched junction nucleotides: 4. The CDR3 spans 13 residues. The CDR3 sequence is CASSRDRVSIQYF. CDR3 DNA: TGTGCCAGCAGCCGGGACAGGGTTTCCATTCAGTACTTC.

This clonotype was counted between two and nine times. V is TRBV6-6 and J is TRBJ2-4, with TRBD2 identical over 7 bases. The CDR3 sequence is 13 residues long. Germline V CDR1 and CDR2: MNHNY, SVGAGI (reference sequence). V shed 2 bases and J 7 bases; nucleotides not matched to a gene: 2. CDR3 sequence: CASSYREGNIQYF. The CDR3 coding sequence is TGTGCCAGCAGTTACAGGGAGGGGAACATTCAGTACTTC.

This clonotype was seen just once. The V and J genes are TRBV19 and TRBJ2-3; D is unresolved. Germline CDR1 and CDR2: LNHDA and SQIVND (reference sequence). The CDR3 extends over 14 amino acids. V was trimmed by 7 bases and J by 4 bases, leaving 15 bases between them. CDR3 region: CASNSRIGADTQYF. The CDR3 DNA reads as TGTGCCAGTAATAGTCGGATCGGCGCAGATACGCAGTATTTT.

This clonotype was counted between two and nine times. The chain recombines TRBV4-1 with TRBJ2-3, with TRBD2 identical over 9 bases. The germline CDR1 and CDR2 sequences are MGHRA and YSYEKL. This CDR3 comprises 15 residues. J lost 0 bases, V lost 4 bases, and 2 bases had no gene match. The CDR3 DNA is TGCGCCAGCAGCCTAGCGGGGGCAAGCACAGATACGCAGTATTTT. This sequence encodes CASSLAGASTDTQYF.

This clonotype was detected a few times. The chain employs TRBV7-9 and TRBJ2-7; 13 positions match TRBD2. CDR1 and CDR2 from the germline V gene are SEHNR and FQNEAQ (reference sequence). The CDR3 has 20 residues. After removal of 1 base from V and 4 bases from J, the junction contained 16 bases not matched to a gene. The CDR3 DNA is TGTGCCAGCAGCTTAGGAAGGGGGGCAGGACTAGCGGGAGTACGGTACGAGCAGTACTTC. Translating it yields CASSLGRGAGLAGVRYEQYF.

This clonotype was picked up a small number of times. The chain uses TRBV5-1 and TRBJ1-5; D uncertain. V was pared by 4 bases and J by 3 bases, with 20 bases between. Germline CDR1 SGHRS, CDR2 YFSETQ. The CDR3 sequence is 17 residues long. CDR3 coding DNA: TGCGCCAGCAGCCGGGATGGGTTAAATAATGACAATCAGCCCCAGCATTTT. Translating it yields CASSRDGLNNDNQPQHF.

Many counts were recorded for this clonotype. The chain is built from TRBV3-1 and TRBJ2-3, with a weak D call TRBD2 (6 bases). Trimming took 1 base from V and 6 from J, leaving 14 bases between them. Germline V gene data show CDR1 as LGHDT and CDR2 as YNNKEL (reference sequence). This CDR3 contains 15 residues. The CDR3 DNA reads TGTGCCAGCAGCCAAGCGGCTCTTGGGAGGGATACGCAGTATTTT. Translation gives CASSQAALGRDTQYF.

The genes are TRBV5-1 and TRBJ2-2; tentative D call: TRBD1 (5 bases). The V end was cut by 0 bases, the J end by 4 bases, with 10 bases between. The CDR3 length is 15 residues. In germline, CDR1 is SGHRS, CDR2 YFSETQ. The CDR3 spells CASSLGQTATGELFF. DNA of the CDR3: TGCGCCAGCAGCTTGGGGCAGACAGCCACCGGGGAGCTGTTTTTT.

The chain employs TRBV7-2 and TRBJ1-3; D not certain. Trimming removed 0 bases at V and 0 bases at J, with 12 bases between. Germline CDR1 reads SGHTA; CDR2 reads FQGNSA. This CDR3 comprises 17 residues. CDR3 nucleotides: TGTGCCAGCAGCTTAGCGGCGTATGGCCTCTCTGGAAACACCATATATTTT. Protein: CASSLAAYGLSGNTIYF.

This clonotype was detected only a few times. This chain uses TRBV6-2 or TRBV6-3 with TRBJ1-1; D is uncertain. Germline V CDR1 and CDR2: MNHEY, SVGEGT. CDR3 length equals 13 residues. Trimming removed 2 bases at V and 5 bases at J, with 9 bases between. The chain's CDR3 is CASSYGVATEAFF. CDR3 coding DNA: TGTGCCAGCAGTTACGGGGTGGCTACTGAAGCTTTCTTT.

This clonotype was picked up a small number of times. The chain carries TRBV15 and TRBJ1-5; D unclear. Germline V gene data show CDR1 as LNHNV and CDR2 as YYDKDF (reference sequence). Trimming left V 0 bases short and J 7 bases short, with 13 bases between. The CDR3 is made up of 15 amino acids. The CDR3 here is CATSRDGGPGQPQHF. Written as DNA, the CDR3 is TGTGCCACCAGCAGAGACGGAGGTCCCGGGCAGCCCCAGCATTTT.